These 6 T cell receptor beta chains share one sample of origin, sequenced in a study of control samples from healthy donors and cancer patients. Libraries were prepared by immunoSEQ multiplex PCR; TCRdb keeps only in-frame clonotypes and omits some of them. This table holds approximately 37,000 clones, around 90% found once. Sample: blood. The receptors shown here come from a woman aged 50 to 60 in good health.

The rearrangement joins TRBV3-1 (or the pseudogene TRBV3-2) to TRBJ2-1; D is perhaps TRBD1 (5 bases). The ends were cut back, 3 bases at V and 7 bases at J, with 13 bases in the middle. The V gene's germline CDR1 is LGHDT and CDR2 YNNKEL (reference sequence). The CDR3 runs to 14 residues. The CDR3 coding sequence is TGTGCCAGCAGCCAGGGGCCCCTTTATAATGAGCAGTTCTTC. Residues: CASSQGPLYNEQFF.

The CDR3 region is CASSVEGRGGRNTEAFF. The CDR3 bases are TGTGCCAGCAGCGTAGAGGGCCGTGGGGGGCGGAACACTGAAGCTTTCTTT. The chain employs TRBV9 and TRBJ1-1; a weak D match, TRBD1 (6 bases). V lost 0 bases to trimming and J lost 1 base, with 16 bases between them. CDR1 SGDLS and CDR2 YYNGEE come from the germline V gene. The CDR3 has 17 residues.

This clone was seen more than once but under ten times. The chain has TRBV19 and TRBJ2-7; 7 bases match TRBD1. The CDR3 extends over 14 amino acids. J lost 4 bases, V lost 5 bases, and 8 bases had no gene match. Germline-derived CDR1 and CDR2 are LNHDA and SQIVND (reference sequence). The CDR3 sequence: CASSLRTGGYEQYF. DNA for the CDR3: TGTGCCAGTAGTTTGCGGACAGGCGGTTACGAGCAGTACTTC.

The chain's CDR3 is CASSMPGNTEAFF. The CDR3 DNA follows: TGTGCCAGCTCTATGCCAGGGAACACTGAAGCTTTCTTT. This chain connects TRBV18 to TRBJ1-1; D uncertain. The CDR3 consists of 13 residues. Germline assignment: CDR1 KGHSH and CDR2 LQKENI. V lost 6 bases, J lost 1 base, and 9 bases lay in between. Based on the CDR3 plus reference TRBV18 and TRBJ1-1, the full variable domain is NAGVMQNPRHLVRRRGQEARLRCSPMKGHSHVYWYRQLPEEGLKFMVYLQKENIIDESGMPKERFSAEFPKEGPSILRIQQVVRGDSAAYFCASSMPGNTEAFFGQGTRLTVV.

The rearrangement joins TRBV4-1 to TRBJ1-1; D gene unclear. This CDR3 is built from 15 residues. Per germline, CDR1 MGHRA and CDR2 YSYEKL. V dropped 4 bases and J dropped 4 bases, with 16 bases sitting between them. The CDR3 nucleotides read TGCGCCAGCAGCCTAAGCGGCGGCGGTAGCACTGAAGCTTTCTTT. Translating gives CASSLSGGGSTEAFF.

The genes are TRBV7-2 and TRBJ2-5; 9 nucleotides line up with TRBD1. The V gene's germline CDR1 is SGHTA and CDR2 FQGNSA. This CDR3 contains 15 residues. J lost 4 bases, V lost 4 bases, and 7 bases had no gene match. The CDR3 region is CASSSRTGVGETQYF. DNA for the CDR3: TGTGCCAGCAGCTCAAGGACAGGGGTTGGAGAGACCCAGTACTTC.